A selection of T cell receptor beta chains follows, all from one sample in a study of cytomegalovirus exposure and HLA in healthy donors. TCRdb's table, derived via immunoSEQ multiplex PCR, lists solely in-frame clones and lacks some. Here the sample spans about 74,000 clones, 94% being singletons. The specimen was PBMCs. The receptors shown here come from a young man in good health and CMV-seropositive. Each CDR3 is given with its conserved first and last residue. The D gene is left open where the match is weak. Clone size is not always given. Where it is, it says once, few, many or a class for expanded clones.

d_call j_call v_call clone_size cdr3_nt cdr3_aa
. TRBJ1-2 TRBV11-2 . TGTGCCAGCAGCTTAGTCGGGGGTCGCAGGCCAACACGTGGCTACACCTTC CASSLVGGRRPTRGYTF
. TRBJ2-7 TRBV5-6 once TGTGCCAGCAGCAACTCCTCCTACGAGCAGTACTTC CASSNSSYEQYF
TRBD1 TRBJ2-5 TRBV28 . TGTGCCAGCAGTTCCGGGACAGGCCTACAAGAGACCCAGTACTTC CASSSGTGLQETQYF
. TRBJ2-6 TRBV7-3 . TGTGCCAGCAGAGGGGTGGCTGGGGCCAACGTCCTGACTTTC CASRGVAGANVLTF
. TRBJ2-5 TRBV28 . TGTGCCAGCAGTTCATACAATGCCAAGAAGACCCAGTACTTC CASSSYNAKKTQYF
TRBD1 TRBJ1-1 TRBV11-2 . TGTGCCAGCAGCTTAGTTCTACAGGGGGATACTGAAGCTTTCTTT CASSLVLQGDTEAFF
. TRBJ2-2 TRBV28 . TGTGCCAGCAGTTTGAGGCGGGTTGGCGGGGAGCTGTTTTTT CASSLRRVGGELFF
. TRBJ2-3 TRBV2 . TGTGCCAGCAGTGTTAAAAGGGGCGGAACAGATACGCAGTATTTT CASSVKRGGTDTQYF
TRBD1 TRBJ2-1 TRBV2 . TGTGCCAGCAGTGCAAGGGCGGGACAGGTATACAATGAGCAGTTCTTC CASSARAGQVYNEQFF
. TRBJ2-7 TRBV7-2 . TGTGCCAGCAGCTTAGGGACTGGAGCCTCCTACGAGCAGTACTTC CASSLGTGASYEQYF
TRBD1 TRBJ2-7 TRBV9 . TGTGCCAGCAGCGTAAGCCCCCGACAGGGGGCCTACGAGCAGTACTTC CASSVSPRQGAYEQYF
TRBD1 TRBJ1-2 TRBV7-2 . TGTGCCAGCAGTTCTAATGGACAGGGGGGAGATGGCTACACCTTC CASSSNGQGGDGYTF
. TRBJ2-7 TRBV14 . TGTGCCAGCAGCCAAGCCCTTCTCGGAGTAACGGGGGAGCAGTACTTC CASSQALLGVTGEQYF
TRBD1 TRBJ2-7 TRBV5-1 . TGCGCCAGCAGCTTGGCTACCGGGACAGGGACTTACGAGCAGTACTTC CASSLATGTGTYEQYF
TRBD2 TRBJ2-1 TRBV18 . TGTGCCAGCTCACCACCCGGGACTAGCGGGAGTGATGAGCAGTTCTTC CASSPPGTSGSDEQFF
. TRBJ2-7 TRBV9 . TGTGCCAGCAGCGTAGTCAGGGAACACGAGCAGTACTTC CASSVVREHEQYF
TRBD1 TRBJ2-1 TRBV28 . TGTGCCAGCAGTCCATCGACAGGGGGCAACTACAATGAGCAGTTCTTC CASSPSTGGNYNEQFF
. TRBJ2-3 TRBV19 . TGTGCCAGTAGTACTCGGGGTCTAGGAGATACGCAGTATTTT CASSTRGLGDTQYF
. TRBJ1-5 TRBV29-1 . TGCAGCGTTATGGAAGGGAACAGGATGAATCAGCCCCAGCATTTT CSVMEGNRMNQPQHF
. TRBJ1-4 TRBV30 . TGTGCCTGGAGCCCGGGGACAACTAATGAAAAACTGTTTTTT CAWSPGTTNEKLFF
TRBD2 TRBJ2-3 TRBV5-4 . TGTGCCAGCAGCTTAAAACTAGCGGGAGCCACAGATACGCAGTATTTT CASSLKLAGATDTQYF
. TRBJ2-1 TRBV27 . TGTGCCAGCAGTCTGGAAGGGGGGGCCTACAATGAGCAGTTCTTC CASSLEGGAYNEQFF
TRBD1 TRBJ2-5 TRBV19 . TGTGCCAGTAGTATTCACAGGGGACAAGAGACCCAGTACTTC CASSIHRGQETQYF
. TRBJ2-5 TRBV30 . TGTGCCTGGAGTGTAGGAGGGAGGAGGAGAGAGACCCAGTACTTC CAWSVGGRRRETQYF
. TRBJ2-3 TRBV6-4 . TGTGCCAGCAGTGACACTAGCACAGATACGCAGTATTTT CASSDTSTDTQYF
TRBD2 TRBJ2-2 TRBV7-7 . TGTGCTAGCAGCCTTATCCGAGCGGGAGCGAACACCGGGGAGCTGTTTTTT CASSLIRAGANTGELFF
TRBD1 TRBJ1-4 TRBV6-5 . TGTGCCAGCAGGGTGGACAGGGCGTCAGAAAAACTGTTTTTT CASRVDRASEKLFF
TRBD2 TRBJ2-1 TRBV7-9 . TGTGCCAGCAGCAGGACTAGCGGGAGGTTCAAAGAGCAGTTCTTC CASSRTSGRFKEQFF
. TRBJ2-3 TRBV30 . TGTGCCTGGTTTGATACAGGCAGGTTCACAGATACGCAGTATTTT CAWFDTGRFTDTQYF
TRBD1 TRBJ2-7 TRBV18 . TGTGCCAGCTCACCGCCCGGGGACAGCCGAACAAAGCAGTACTTC CASSPPGDSRTKQYF
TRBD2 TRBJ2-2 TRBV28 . TGTGCCAGCAGTCTCCCCGCGGGAGGGACCGGGGAGCTGTTTTTT CASSLPAGGTGELFF
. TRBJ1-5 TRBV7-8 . TGTGCCAGCAGCTTTAGACAGAGCGGGGTTAGCAATCAGCCCCAGCATTTT CASSFRQSGVSNQPQHF
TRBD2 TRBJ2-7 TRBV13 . TGTGCCAGCAGCTTAGGCGGGAGGGCCTACGAGCAGTACTTC CASSLGGRAYEQYF
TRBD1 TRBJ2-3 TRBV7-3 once TGTGCCAGCAGCTTAACGTTAGGGGGCACGCAGTATTTT CASSLTLGGTQYF
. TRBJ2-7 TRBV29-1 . TGCAGCGTTGAAATGGGGGGTCCCTCCTACGAGCAGTACTTC CSVEMGGPSYEQYF
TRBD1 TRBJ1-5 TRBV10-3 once TGTGCCATTGACAGGGTTTTTCAGCCCCAGCATTTT CAIDRVFQPQHF
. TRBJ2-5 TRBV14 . TGTGCCAGCAGCCAGAGTAACCAAGAGACCCAGTACTTC CASSQSNQETQYF
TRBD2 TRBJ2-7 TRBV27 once TGTGCCAGTAGGGGTCTGTTAGCGGGAGACTACGAGCAGTACTTC CASRGLLAGDYEQYF
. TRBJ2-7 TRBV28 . TGTGCCAGCAGGCTGCAGGGGCCCTTTGGTGTCGAGCAGTACTTC CASRLQGPFGVEQYF
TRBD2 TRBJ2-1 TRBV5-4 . TGTGCCAGCACCCTCGCCTTACCGGGACTAGCGGGACACAATGAGCAGTTCTTC CASTLALPGLAGHNEQFF
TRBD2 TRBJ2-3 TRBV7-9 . TGTGCCAGCAGCTTAAGGCGAGCGGGAGATGGGACAGATACGCAGTATTTT CASSLRRAGDGTDTQYF
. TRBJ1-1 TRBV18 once TGTGCCAGCTCACGAGATACAGGGAACACTGAAGCTTTCTTT CASSRDTGNTEAFF
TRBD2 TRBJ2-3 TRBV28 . TGTGCCAGCAGGGTACTAGCGGGCACTAGCACAGATACGCAGTATTTT CASRVLAGTSTDTQYF
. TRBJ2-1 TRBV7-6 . TGTGCCAGCAGCTTAGAGACTAATGAGCAGTTCTTC CASSLETNEQFF
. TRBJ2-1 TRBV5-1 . TGCGCCAGCAGCTTCGCCAGGGCCCCCCTCAATGAGCAGTTCTTC CASSFARAPLNEQFF
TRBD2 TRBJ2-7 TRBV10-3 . TGTGCCATCAGTGAGACGGCCGGGACTAGCGGTTACGAGCAGTACTTC CAISETAGTSGYEQYF
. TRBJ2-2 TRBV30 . TGTGCCTGGAGACAGGGAAGCACCGGGGAGCTGTTTTTT CAWRQGSTGELFF
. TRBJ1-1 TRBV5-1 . TGCGCCAGCAGCTTGGGCGGGGCGGACACTGAAGCTTTCTTT CASSLGGADTEAFF
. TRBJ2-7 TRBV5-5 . TGTGCCAGCAGCTTGGATGGACTTCCCACCTACGAGCAGTACTTC CASSLDGLPTYEQYF
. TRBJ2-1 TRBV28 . TGTGCCAGCAGTTCAGAACTCCAGGTAGGATACGAGCAGTTCTTC CASSSELQVGYEQFF
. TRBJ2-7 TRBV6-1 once TGTGCCAGCACTGGACAGTGGCGTGAGTCCTACGAGCAGTACTTC CASTGQWRESYEQYF
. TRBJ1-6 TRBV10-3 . TGTGCCACTAAAGATGGACAAACCCTCCACTTT CATKDGQTLHF
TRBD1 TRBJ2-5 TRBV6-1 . TGTGCCAGCAGTGAATCCGGGACAGATCAAGAGACCCAGTACTTC CASSESGTDQETQYF